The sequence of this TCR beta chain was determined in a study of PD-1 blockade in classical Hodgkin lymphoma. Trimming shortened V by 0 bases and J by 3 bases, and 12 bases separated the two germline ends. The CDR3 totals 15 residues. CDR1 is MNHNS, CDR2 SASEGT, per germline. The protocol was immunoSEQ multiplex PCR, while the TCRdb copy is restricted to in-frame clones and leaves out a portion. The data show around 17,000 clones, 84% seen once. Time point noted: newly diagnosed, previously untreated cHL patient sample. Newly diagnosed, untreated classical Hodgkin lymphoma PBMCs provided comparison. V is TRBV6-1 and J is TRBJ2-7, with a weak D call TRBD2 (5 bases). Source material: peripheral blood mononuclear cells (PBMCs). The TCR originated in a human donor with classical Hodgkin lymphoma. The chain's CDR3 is CASSEAAGGGYEQYF. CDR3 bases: TGTGCCAGCAGTGAAGCGGCAGGAGGAGGCTACGAGCAGTACTTC.